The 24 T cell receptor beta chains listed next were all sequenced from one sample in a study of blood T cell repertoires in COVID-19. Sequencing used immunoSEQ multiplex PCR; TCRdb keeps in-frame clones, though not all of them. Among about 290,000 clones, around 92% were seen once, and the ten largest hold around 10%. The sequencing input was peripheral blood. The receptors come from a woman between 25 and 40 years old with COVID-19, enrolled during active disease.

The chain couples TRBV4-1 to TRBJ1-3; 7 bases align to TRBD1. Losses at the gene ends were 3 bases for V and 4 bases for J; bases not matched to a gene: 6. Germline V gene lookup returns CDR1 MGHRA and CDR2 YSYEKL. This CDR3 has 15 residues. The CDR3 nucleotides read TGCGCCAGCAGCCACTCCCAGGGGGGAGGAAACACCATATATTTT. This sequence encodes CASSHSQGGGNTIYF.

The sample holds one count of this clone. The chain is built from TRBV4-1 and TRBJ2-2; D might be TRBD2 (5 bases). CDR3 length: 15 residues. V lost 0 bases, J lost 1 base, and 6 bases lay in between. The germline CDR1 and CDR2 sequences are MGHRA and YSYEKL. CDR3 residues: CASSQDEGNTGELFF. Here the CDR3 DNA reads TGCGCCAGCAGCCAAGATGAGGGGAACACCGGGGAGCTGTTTTTT.

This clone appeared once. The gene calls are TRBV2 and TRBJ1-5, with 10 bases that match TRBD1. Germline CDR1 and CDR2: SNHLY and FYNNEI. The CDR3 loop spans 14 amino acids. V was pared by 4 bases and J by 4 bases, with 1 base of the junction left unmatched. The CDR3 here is CASSGQGANQPQHF. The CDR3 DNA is TGTGCCAGCAGTGGACAGGGGGCGAATCAGCCCCAGCATTTT.

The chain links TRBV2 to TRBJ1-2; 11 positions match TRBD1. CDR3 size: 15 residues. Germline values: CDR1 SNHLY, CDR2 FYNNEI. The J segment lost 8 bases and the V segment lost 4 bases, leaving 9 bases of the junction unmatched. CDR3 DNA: TGTGCCAGCAGTGGCCGGGACAGGGGGATGCTCGGCTACACCTTC. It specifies CASSGRDRGMLGYTF. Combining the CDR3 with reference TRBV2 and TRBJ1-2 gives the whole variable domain EPEVTQTPSHQVTQMGQEVILRCVPISNHLYFYWYRQILGQKVEFLVSFYNNEISEKSEIFDDQFSVERPDGSNFTLKIRSTKLEDSAMYFCASSGRDRGMLGYTFGSGTRLTVV.

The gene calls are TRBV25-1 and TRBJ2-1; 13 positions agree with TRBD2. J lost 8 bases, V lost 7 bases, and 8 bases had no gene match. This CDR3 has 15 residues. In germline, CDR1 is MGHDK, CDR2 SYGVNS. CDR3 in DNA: TGTGCCAGCAATCCTACTAGCGGGGGGGCCTATGAGCAGTTCTTC. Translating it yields CASNPTSGGAYEQFF.

The CDR3 protein is CASSPRQGAPGYNEQFF. The CDR3 DNA sequence: TGTGCCAGCAGCCCGCGACAGGGGGCGCCCGGGTACAATGAGCAGTTCTTC. This chain uses TRBV5-4 with TRBJ2-1; 10 positions match TRBD1. The CDR3 extends over 17 amino acids. With 4 bases clipped from V and 4 bases from J, the junction kept 11 bases outside the gene matches. Germline lookup yields CDR1 SGHNT and CDR2 YYREEE (reference sequence).

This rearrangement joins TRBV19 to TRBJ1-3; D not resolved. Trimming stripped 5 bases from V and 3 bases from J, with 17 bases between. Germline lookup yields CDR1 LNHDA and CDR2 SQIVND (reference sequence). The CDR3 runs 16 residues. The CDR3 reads CASSVNGEAVGNTIYF. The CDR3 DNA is TGTGCCAGTAGTGTAAATGGGGAGGCGGTTGGAAACACCATATATTTT.

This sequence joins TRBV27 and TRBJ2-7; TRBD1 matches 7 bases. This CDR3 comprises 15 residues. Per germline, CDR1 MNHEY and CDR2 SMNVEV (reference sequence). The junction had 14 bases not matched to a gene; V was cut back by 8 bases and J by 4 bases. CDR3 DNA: TGTGCCAGCTGCCGGACAGGCCTTGGGCAATACGAGCAGTACTTC. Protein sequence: CASCRTGLGQYEQYF.

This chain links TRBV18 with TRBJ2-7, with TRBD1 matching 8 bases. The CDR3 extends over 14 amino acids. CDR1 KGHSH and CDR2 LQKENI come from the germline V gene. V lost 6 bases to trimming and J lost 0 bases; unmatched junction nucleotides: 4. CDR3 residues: CASSQGASSYEQYF. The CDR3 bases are TGTGCCAGCTCTCAGGGGGCGAGCTCCTACGAGCAGTACTTC.

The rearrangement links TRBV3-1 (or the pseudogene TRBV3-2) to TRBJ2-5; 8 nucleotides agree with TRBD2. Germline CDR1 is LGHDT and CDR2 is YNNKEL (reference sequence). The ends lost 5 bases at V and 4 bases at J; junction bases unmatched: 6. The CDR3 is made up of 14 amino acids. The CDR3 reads CASSRMAGGETQYF. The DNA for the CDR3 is TGTGCCAGCAGCAGGATGGCGGGGGGAGAGACCCAGTACTTC.

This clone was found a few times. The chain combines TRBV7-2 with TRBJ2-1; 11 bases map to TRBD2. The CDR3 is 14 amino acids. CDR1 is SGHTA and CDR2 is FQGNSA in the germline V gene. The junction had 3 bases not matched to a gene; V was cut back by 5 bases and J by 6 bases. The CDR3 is CASSGSGGANEQFF. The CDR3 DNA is TGTGCCAGCAGCGGTAGCGGGGGGGCCAATGAGCAGTTCTTC.

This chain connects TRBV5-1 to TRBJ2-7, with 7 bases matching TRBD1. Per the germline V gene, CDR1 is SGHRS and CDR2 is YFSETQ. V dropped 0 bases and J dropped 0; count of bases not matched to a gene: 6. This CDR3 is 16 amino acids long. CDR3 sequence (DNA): TGCGCCAGCAGCTTGGCCACGGGACAGCTCTCCTACGAGCAGTACTTC. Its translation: CASSLATGQLSYEQYF.

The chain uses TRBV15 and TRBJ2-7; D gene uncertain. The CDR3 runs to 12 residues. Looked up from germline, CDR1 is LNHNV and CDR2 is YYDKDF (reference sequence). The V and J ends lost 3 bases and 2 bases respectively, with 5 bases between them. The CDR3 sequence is CATSSDTYEQYF. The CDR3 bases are TGTGCCACCAGCAGTGACACCTACGAGCAGTACTTC.

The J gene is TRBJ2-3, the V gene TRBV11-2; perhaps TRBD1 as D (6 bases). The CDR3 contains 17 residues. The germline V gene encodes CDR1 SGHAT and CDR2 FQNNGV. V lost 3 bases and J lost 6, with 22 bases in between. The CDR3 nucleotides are TGTGCCAGCAGCTTGGCCCCCAGGGGATTGGGCGTGGATACGCAGTATTTT. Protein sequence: CASSLAPRGLGVDTQYF.

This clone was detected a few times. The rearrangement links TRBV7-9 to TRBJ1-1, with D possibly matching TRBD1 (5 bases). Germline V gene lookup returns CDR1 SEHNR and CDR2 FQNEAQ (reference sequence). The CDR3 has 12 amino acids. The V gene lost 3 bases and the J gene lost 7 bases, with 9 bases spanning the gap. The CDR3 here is CASSLTAYEAFF. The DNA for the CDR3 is TGTGCCAGCAGCTTGACAGCCTATGAAGCTTTCTTT.

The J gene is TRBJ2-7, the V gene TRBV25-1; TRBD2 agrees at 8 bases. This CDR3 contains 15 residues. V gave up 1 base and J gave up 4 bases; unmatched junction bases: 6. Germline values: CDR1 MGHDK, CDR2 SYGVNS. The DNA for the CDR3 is TGTGCCAGCAGTGAATTCGTAGCGGGGAAATACGAGCAGTACTTC. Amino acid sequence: CASSEFVAGKYEQYF.

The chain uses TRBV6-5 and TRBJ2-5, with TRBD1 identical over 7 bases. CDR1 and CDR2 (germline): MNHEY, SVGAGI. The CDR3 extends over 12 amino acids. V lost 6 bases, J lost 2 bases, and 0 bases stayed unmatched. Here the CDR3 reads CASRDRQETQYF. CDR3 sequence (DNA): TGTGCCAGCAGGGACAGGCAAGAGACCCAGTACTTC.

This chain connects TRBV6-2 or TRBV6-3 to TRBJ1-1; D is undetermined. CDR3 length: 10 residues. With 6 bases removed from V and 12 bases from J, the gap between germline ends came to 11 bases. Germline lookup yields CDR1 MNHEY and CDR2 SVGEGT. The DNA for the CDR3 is TGTGCCAGCAGCCGGCGGGAAACTTTCTTT. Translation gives CASSRRETFF.

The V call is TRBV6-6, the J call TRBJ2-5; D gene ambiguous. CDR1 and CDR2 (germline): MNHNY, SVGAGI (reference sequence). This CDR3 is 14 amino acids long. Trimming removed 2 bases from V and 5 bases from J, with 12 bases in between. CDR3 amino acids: CASSYVSSRETQYF. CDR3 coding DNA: TGTGCCAGCAGTTACGTTTCCTCCAGGGAGACCCAGTACTTC.

CDR3 in amino acids: CASSKRLAGGPGRTDTQYF. CDR3 nucleotide sequence: TGTGCCAGCAGCAAGAGACTAGCGGGGGGGCCAGGTAGAACAGATACGCAGTATTTT. V usage is TRBV13 and J usage is TRBJ2-3; TRBD2 matches 14 bases. CDR1 is PRHDT and CDR2 is FYEKMQ in the germline V gene (reference sequence). V dropped 5 bases and J dropped 3; count of bases not matched to a gene: 13. This CDR3 has 19 amino acids. Full variable domain (rest looked up from reference TRBV13 and TRBJ2-3): AAGVIQSPRHLIKEKRETATLKCYPIPRHDTVYWYQQGPGQDPQFLISFYEKMQSDKGSIPDRFSAQQFSDYHSELNMSSLELGDSALYFCASSKRLAGGPGRTDTQYFGPGTRLTVL.

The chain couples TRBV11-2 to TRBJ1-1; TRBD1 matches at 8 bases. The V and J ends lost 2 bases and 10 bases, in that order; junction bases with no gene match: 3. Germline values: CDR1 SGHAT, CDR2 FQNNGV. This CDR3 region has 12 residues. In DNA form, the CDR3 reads TGTGCCAGCAGCTTAAGACAGGGGTCAGCTTTCTTT. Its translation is CASSLRQGSAFF. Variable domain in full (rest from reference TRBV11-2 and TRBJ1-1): EAGVAQSPRYKIIEKRQSVAFWCNPISGHATLYWYQQILGQGPKLLIQFQNNGVVDDSQLPKDRFSAERLKGVDSTLKIQPAKLEDSAVYLCASSLRQGSAFFGQGTRLTVV.

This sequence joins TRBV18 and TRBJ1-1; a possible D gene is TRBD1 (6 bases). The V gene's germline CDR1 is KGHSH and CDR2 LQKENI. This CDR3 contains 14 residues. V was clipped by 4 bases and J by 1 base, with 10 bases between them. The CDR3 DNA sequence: TGTGCCAGCTCACTAGGACAGACGAACACTGAAGCTTTCTTT. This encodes CASSLGQTNTEAFF.

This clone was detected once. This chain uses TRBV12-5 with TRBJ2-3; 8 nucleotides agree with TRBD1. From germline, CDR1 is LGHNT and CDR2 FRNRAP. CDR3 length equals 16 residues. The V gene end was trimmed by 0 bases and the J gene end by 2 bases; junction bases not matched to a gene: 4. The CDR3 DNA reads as TGTGCTAGTGGTTTGGTAACAGGGGGAATCACAGATACGCAGTATTTT. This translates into CASGLVTGGITDTQYF.

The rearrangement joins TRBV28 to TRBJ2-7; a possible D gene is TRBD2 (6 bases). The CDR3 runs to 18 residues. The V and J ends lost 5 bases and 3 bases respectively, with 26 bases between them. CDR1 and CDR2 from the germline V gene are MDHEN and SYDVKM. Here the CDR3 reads CASSPTWGERGPNYEQYF. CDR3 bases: TGTGCCAGCAGTCCCACGTGGGGGGAAAGGGGCCCTAACTACGAGCAGTACTTC.